This paragraph reports one T cell receptor (beta chain). Its specificity is not known. The isolated RNA, all of it, was reverse transcribed, so expressed TCRB transcripts were what got sequenced. Generated by immunoSEQ multiplex PCR, the TCRdb table keeps only in-frame clones and is missing some. The table shows under 300,000 clones, with around 15% occurring only once. This record belongs to a study of beta chain features in type 1 diabetes. Study findings and constraints: Patients showed naive, central memory and Treg TCRB repertoires that appeared more similar than those of healthy donors. For Type 1 diabetes patients, all four CD4+ subsets carried TCRB CDR3s that were moderately but significantly shorter.

One heparinised blood draw averaging around 100 mL was given by each donor. Sorting produced populations that all topped 95% purity. The sequencing input was naive CD4+ T cells from blood. The source is a man younger than 40 with type 1 diabetes.

CDR3 coding DNA: TGTGCCAGCAGTTCATACGGAGATCTAGCCAAAAACATTCAGTACTTC. Its protein product is CASSSYGDLAKNIQYF. The chain is built from TRBV28 and TRBJ2-4; D not resolved. Deletions cut 4 bases from V and 0 bases from J, with 13 bases between. Per germline, CDR1 MDHEN and CDR2 SYDVKM. There are 16 residues in the CDR3.